These 16 T cell receptor beta chains came from one sample sequenced in a study of control samples from healthy donors and cancer patients. Produced via immunoSEQ multiplex PCR; TCRdb's table is partial and in-frame only. Among roughly 59,000 clones, more than 85% were seen once, and the ten largest hold 1.5% to 2%. The sample consisted of PBMCs. The receptor source for this set is a man aged 35-49 years with colorectal cancer.

CDR3 DNA: TGTGCCAGCAGTGAATCGGGGGGTTGGGGTGAAGCTTTCTTT. Its translation: CASSESGGWGEAFF. The chain couples TRBV6-1 to TRBJ1-1; TRBD1 might be the D (5 bases). The length of the CDR3 is 14 residues. The V and J ends lost 2 bases and 7 bases respectively, with 14 bases between them. Germline V gene sequence: CDR1 MNHNS, CDR2 SASEGT.

The rearrangement links TRBV23-1 to TRBJ2-7, with no clear D. TRBV23-1 is classed as an ORF, of uncertain function. This CDR3 spans 14 amino acids. Trimming took 0 bases from V and 3 from J, leaving 9 bases between them. CDR3 nucleotides: TGCGCCAGCAGTCAATCGAGGAGACTCTACGAGCAGTACTTC. It specifies CASSQSRRLYEQYF.

The chain combines TRBV9 with TRBJ2-5; 10 bases line up with TRBD2. With 0 bases clipped from V and 5 bases from J, the junction kept 4 bases outside the gene matches. CDR1 is SGDLS and CDR2 is YYNGEE in the germline V gene. This CDR3 comprises 15 residues. The CDR3, as DNA: TGTGCCAGCAGCGTAGGTTGGGGACTAGCGGAGACCCAGTACTTC. It is translated as CASSVGWGLAETQYF.

The J gene is TRBJ2-7, the V gene TRBV6-5; the D gene could be TRBD1 or TRBD2 (7 bases each). The CDR3 runs 13 residues. The germline V and J ends were trimmed by 11 bases and 3 bases, with 17 bases remaining between them. Germline-derived CDR1 and CDR2 are MNHEY and SVGAGI. CDR3 DNA: TGTGCCTCCAGGGGGGGTCCGCACTACGAGCAGTACTTC. It codes for CASRGGPHYEQYF.

The V gene is TRBV11-3, the J gene TRBJ1-2; no reliable D call. V gave up 5 bases and J gave up 8 bases, with 15 bases separating them. The CDR3 consists of 13 residues. CDR1 and CDR2 from the germline V gene are SGHNT and YENEEA. The CDR3 loop is CASSIGNIAGYTF. In DNA, the CDR3 is TGTGCCAGCAGCATAGGGAATATCGCCGGCTACACCTTC.

The V gene is TRBV18, the J gene TRBJ1-3; tentatively, D is TRBD1 (6 bases). This CDR3 spans 17 amino acids. Per the germline V gene, CDR1 is KGHSH and CDR2 is LQKENI. The V and J ends lost 1 base and 9 bases respectively, with 22 bases between them. CDR3 nucleotide sequence: TGTGCCAGCTCACCACTCCCCCTGGACAGATCTGGGGGCACCATATATTTT. It codes for CASSPLPLDRSGGTIYF.

CDR3 in DNA: TGTGCCAGCAGCGGGACAGGGGTCATTTATGGCTACACCTTC. It specifies CASSGTGVIYGYTF. This sequence joins TRBV7-9 and TRBJ1-2; 10 nucleotides align to TRBD1. Trimming removed 5 bases from V and 5 bases from J; junction bases left unmatched: 5. This CDR3 has 14 amino acids. Germline assignment: CDR1 SEHNR and CDR2 FQNEAQ (reference sequence).

The CDR3 is CATGAPFSYEQYF. The DNA of the CDR3 is TGTGCCACTGGGGCACCCTTTTCCTACGAGCAGTACTTC. The chain has TRBV2 and TRBJ2-7; a possible D gene is TRBD1 (5 bases). Trimming cost V 10 bases and J 1 base, with 14 bases left between them. Looked up from germline, CDR1 is SNHLY and CDR2 is FYNNEI. This CDR3 has 13 amino acids.

J is TRBJ2-1 and V is TRBV11-2; the D gene could be TRBD1 or TRBD2 (5 bases each). The CDR3 loop spans 17 amino acids. Germline V gene lookup returns CDR1 SGHAT and CDR2 FQNNGV. Trimming removed 5 bases at V and 0 bases at J, with 17 bases between. The chain's CDR3 is CASSITQGVSSYNEQFF. CDR3 coding DNA: TGTGCCAGCAGCATAACCCAGGGAGTTAGCTCCTACAATGAGCAGTTCTTC.

The chain joins TRBV14 to TRBJ2-1, with 8 bases identical to TRBD1. The CDR3 covers 15 residues. The germline V gene has CDR1 SGHDN and CDR2 FVKESK. With 0 bases clipped from V and 10 bases from J, the junction kept 8 bases outside the gene matches. DNA for the CDR3: TGTGCCAGCAGCCAAGATCAGTCAGGGGGCAGGGAGCAGTTCTTC. Amino acids: CASSQDQSGGREQFF.

The chain employs TRBV18 and TRBJ1-5, with D possibly being TRBD1 (6 bases). The germline CDR1 and CDR2 sequences are KGHSH and LQKENI. V was clipped by 5 bases and J by 4 bases, with 12 bases between them. There are 14 residues in the CDR3. CDR3 sequence reads: CASSVQGQNQPQHF. CDR3 sequence (DNA): TGTGCCAGCTCAGTACAGGGTCAGAATCAGCCCCAGCATTTT.

The V gene is TRBV30, the J gene TRBJ1-5; D is unresolved. The CDR3 sequence is 14 residues long. Germline CDR1 reads GTSNPN; CDR2 reads SVGIG (reference sequence). The CDR3 loop is CAAEVINSNQPQHF. In DNA, the CDR3 is TGTGCTGCGGAGGTGATAAATAGCAATCAGCCCCAGCATTTT.

J is TRBJ1-3 and V is TRBV7-9; possible D gene TRBD1, 5 bases. CDR1 and CDR2 (germline): SEHNR, FQNEAQ (reference sequence). Trimming pared 2 bases from V and 3 bases from J, leaving 17 bases between. CDR3 size: 17 residues. For the CDR3, the DNA is TGTGCCAGCAGCTTAATGAGCCCCGAGAGGGGTGGAAACACCATATATTTT. Translating gives CASSLMSPERGGNTIYF.

The gene calls are TRBV2 and TRBJ1-5; the D gene is possibly TRBD1 (5 bases). Germline V CDR1 and CDR2: SNHLY, FYNNEI. The CDR3 consists of 13 residues. V lost 5 bases, J lost 4 bases, and 9 bases lay in between. The CDR3 region has the DNA TGTGCCAGCAGTCAGGGCCCAAATCAGCCCCAGCATTTT. Protein sequence: CASSQGPNQPQHF.

The chain employs TRBV6-5 and TRBJ2-7; TRBD2 is a possible D gene (6 bases). This CDR3 is built from 13 residues. The germline V gene encodes CDR1 MNHEY and CDR2 SVGAGI. The V end lost 6 bases, the J end lost 0 bases, and 9 bases lay between the germline ends. CDR3 DNA sequence: TGTGCCAGCAGGGCGGGGTTCTCCTACGAGCAGTACTTC. This translates into CASRAGFSYEQYF.

The chain combines TRBV29-1 with TRBJ2-7; D might be TRBD1 or TRBD2, each matching 6 bases. Trimming stripped 7 bases from V and 6 bases from J, with 16 bases between. Germline CDR1 SQVTM, CDR2 ANQGSEA. The CDR3 has 12 amino acids. DNA for the CDR3: TGCAGCGCAGGAGGGGGTCGTACCGAGCAGTACTTC. This translates into CSAGGGRTEQYF.